Shown below are 14 T cell receptor beta chains from a single sample sequenced in a study of blood T cell repertoires in COVID-19. The data were produced by immunoSEQ multiplex PCR, yet TCRdb's version contains in-frame clones alone and is incomplete. The sample includes 180,000 or so clones, roughly nine tenths of them seen just once. The sequenced sample was peripheral blood. These receptors were taken from a man aged 65-85 years with acute or convalescent COVID-19.

The chain recombines TRBV27 with TRBJ2-2, with TRBD2 as a possible D gene (5 bases). Between the trimmed V and J ends, which lost 1 base and 5 bases, there was a span of 11 bases. Germline V gene data show CDR1 as MNHEY and CDR2 as SMNVEV (reference sequence). CDR3 length: 15 amino acids. CDR3: CASSLFSAVTGELFF. CDR3 coding DNA: TGTGCCAGCAGTTTATTTTCAGCGGTAACCGGGGAGCTGTTTTTT.

CDR3 region: CASSLRDRNSPLHF. CDR3 DNA: TGTGCCAGCAGCCTCCGGGACAGAAATTCACCCCTCCACTTT. The chain recombines TRBV3-1 (or the pseudogene TRBV3-2) with TRBJ1-6; 7 bases fit TRBD1. The CDR3 is made up of 14 amino acids. The trim removed 4 bases at V and 7 bases at J, leaving 4 bases unmatched. Germline CDR1 reads LGHDT; CDR2 reads YNNKEL (reference sequence).

The V call is TRBV7-2, the J call TRBJ2-7; 7 bases fit TRBD1. After removal of 6 bases from V and 2 bases from J, the junction contained 10 bases not matched to a gene. Germline loops: CDR1 SGHTA, CDR2 FQGNSA. This CDR3 comprises 15 residues. The CDR3 nucleotides are TGTGCCAGCAGTAAACAGGGGATAGGGACCTACGAGCAGTACTTC. It yields the protein CASSKQGIGTYEQYF.

Worth noting for this clone: At one end the junction does not follow the germline gene, possibly because of a read error. This sequence joins TRBV19 and TRBJ1-2; 7 nucleotides match TRBD1. Germline assignment: CDR1 LNHDA and CDR2 SQIVND (reference sequence). The CDR3 totals 13 residues. CDR3 DNA: TGTGCCAGCAGTAGGACAGGAATATATGGCTACACCTTC. It translates to CASSRTGIYGYTF.

The chain combines TRBV5-4 with TRBJ2-7, with a weak D call TRBD1 (5 bases). Germline V gives CDR1 SGHNT, CDR2 YYREEE (reference sequence). This CDR3 spans 13 amino acids. V gave up 1 base and J gave up 9 bases, with 14 bases separating them. Here the CDR3 DNA reads TGTGCCAGCAGCTTGAAGGCAGGGCATACGCAGTACTTC. This translates into CASSLKAGHTQYF.

CDR3 protein: CASSQFYSDGELFF. As DNA, the CDR3 is TGTGCCAGCAGCCAATTTTATAGTGACGGGGAGCTGTTTTTT. The rearrangement joins TRBV3-1 (or the pseudogene TRBV3-2) to TRBJ2-2, with D unclear. Germline V gives CDR1 LGHDT, CDR2 YNNKEL (reference sequence). The CDR3 totals 14 residues. With 2 bases removed from V and 7 bases from J, the gap between germline ends came to 11 bases.

This chain uses TRBV5-1 with TRBJ1-1, with 7 bases aligning to TRBD1. The CDR3 spans 15 residues. CDR1 is SGHRS and CDR2 is YFSETQ in the germline V gene. V shed 0 bases and J 3 bases; nucleotides not matched to a gene: 5. CDR3 sequence reads: CASSLERRGDTEAFF. DNA for the CDR3: TGCGCCAGCAGCTTGGAGCGCAGGGGGGACACTGAAGCTTTCTTT.

The rearrangement links TRBV3-1 (or the pseudogene TRBV3-2) to TRBJ2-5, with 7 positions matching TRBD1. Per germline, CDR1 LGHDT and CDR2 YNNKEL (reference sequence). Losses at the gene ends were 0 bases for V and 1 base for J; bases not matched to a gene: 5. CDR3 length equals 16 residues. The CDR3 DNA is TGTGCCAGCAGCCAAGAAGGGACAGCGGCCCAAGAGACCCAGTACTTC. It translates to CASSQEGTAAQETQYF.

The chain carries TRBV7-2 and TRBJ2-6; D gene ambiguous. The CDR3 is made up of 17 amino acids. Trimming took 5 bases from V and 0 from J, leaving 14 bases between them. Germline loops: CDR1 SGHTA, CDR2 FQGNSA. In nucleotides, the CDR3 is TGTGCCAGCAGCCATGACTCCGTGCACTCTGGGGCCAACGTCCTGACTTTC. It translates to CASSHDSVHSGANVLTF.

The genes are TRBV9 and TRBJ1-2; D perhaps matches TRBD1 (6 bases). The ends were cut back, 5 bases at V and 8 bases at J, with 16 bases in the middle. Germline V CDR1 and CDR2: SGDLS, YYNGEE. This CDR3 spans 13 amino acids. In DNA form, the CDR3 reads TGTGCCAGCAGACTAACAGGGCAAGGCGGCTACACCTTC. Translated, it gives CASRLTGQGGYTF.

V and J are TRBV6-2 or TRBV6-3 and TRBJ1-5; D is ambiguous. The V and J ends lost 5 bases and 5 bases respectively, with 13 bases between them. Germline loops: CDR1 MNHEY, CDR2 SVGEGT. This CDR3 is built from 14 residues. The CDR3 sequence is CASSPSLSDQPQHF. The CDR3 DNA follows: TGTGCCAGCAGTCCCTCCCTCAGTGATCAGCCCCAGCATTTT.

The chain uses TRBV3-1 (or the pseudogene TRBV3-2) and TRBJ2-4; D gene uncertain. From germline, CDR1 is LGHDT and CDR2 YNNKEL (reference sequence). V was cut by 4 bases and J by 3 bases, with 7 bases left in between. This CDR3 is 13 amino acids long. CDR3 in DNA: TGTGCCAGCAGCCGAGCGCACAAAAACATTCAGTACTTC. It translates to CASSRAHKNIQYF.

The chain has TRBV24-1 and TRBJ2-5; a possible D gene is TRBD2 (5 bases). This CDR3 comprises 15 residues. V gave up 4 bases and J gave up 5 bases, with 16 bases separating them. Germline V gene data show CDR1 as KGHDR and CDR2 as SFDVKD. The CDR3 sequence: CATSDSRGRGETQYF. CDR3 nucleotides: TGTGCCACCAGTGACTCTCGAGGACGCGGGGAGACCCAGTACTTC.

The chain links TRBV11-2 to TRBJ2-1, with 9 bases aligning to TRBD1. Germline CDR1 is SGHAT and CDR2 is FQNNGV. The length of the CDR3 is 16 residues. Trimming at V came to 3 bases and at J to 7 bases, leaving 10 bases not matched to a gene. Here the CDR3 reads CASSLGDREIINEQFF. The CDR3, as DNA: TGTGCCAGCAGCTTGGGGGACAGGGAGATTATTAATGAGCAGTTCTTC.